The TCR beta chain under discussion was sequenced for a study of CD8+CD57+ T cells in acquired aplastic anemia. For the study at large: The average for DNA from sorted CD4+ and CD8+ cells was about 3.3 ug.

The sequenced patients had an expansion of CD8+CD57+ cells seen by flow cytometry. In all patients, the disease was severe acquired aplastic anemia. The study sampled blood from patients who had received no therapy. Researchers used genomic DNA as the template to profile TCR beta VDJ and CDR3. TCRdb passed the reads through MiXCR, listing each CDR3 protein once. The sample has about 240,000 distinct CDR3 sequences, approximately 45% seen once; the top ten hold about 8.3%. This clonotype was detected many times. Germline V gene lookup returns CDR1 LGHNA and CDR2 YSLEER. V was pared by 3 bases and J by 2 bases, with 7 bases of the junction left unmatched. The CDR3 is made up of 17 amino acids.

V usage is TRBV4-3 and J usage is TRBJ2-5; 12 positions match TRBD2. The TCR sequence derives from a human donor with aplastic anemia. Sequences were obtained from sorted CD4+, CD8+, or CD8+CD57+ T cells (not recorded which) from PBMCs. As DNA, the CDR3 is TGCGCCAGCAGCCAGGCGACTAGCGGGGGCCTACAAGAGACCCAGTACTTC. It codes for CASSQATSGGLQETQYF.